What follows are 27 T cell receptor beta chains derived from one specimen sequenced in a study of cytomegalovirus exposure and HLA in healthy donors. Primers for the PCR totalled 60 Vbeta and 13 Jbeta. The assay was immunoSEQ multiplex PCR, and TCRdb's table has in-frame clones only and misses some. The sample records about 82,000 clones, 55% to 65% being singletons. Material: PBMCs. Source of these receptors: a woman aged 35 to 49 in good health and CMV-seropositive.

This clone came up a few times. The J gene is TRBJ2-7, the V gene TRBV19, with 10 bases identical to TRBD1. This CDR3 has 14 amino acids. Per germline, CDR1 LNHDA and CDR2 SQIVND (reference sequence). V shed 5 bases, J shed 2 bases, and the junction held 3 bases outside the gene matches. The CDR3 sequence is CASSLGTGAYEQYF. DNA for the CDR3: TGTGCCAGTAGTCTGGGGACAGGGGCCTACGAGCAGTACTTC.

The rearrangement links TRBV7-2 to TRBJ1-1, with D possibly being TRBD1 (6 bases). Per germline, CDR1 SGHTA and CDR2 FQGNSA. This CDR3 has 14 amino acids. V dropped 1 base and J dropped 6 bases, with 12 bases sitting between them. The CDR3 reads CASSLVSGGPEAFF. The DNA for the CDR3 is TGTGCCAGCAGCTTAGTATCGGGGGGCCCTGAAGCTTTCTTT.

The rearrangement joins TRBV7-2 to TRBJ2-1; 8 nucleotides line up with TRBD1. The CDR3 has 15 amino acids. V lost 5 bases to trimming and J lost 2 bases; unmatched junction nucleotides: 5. The germline gives CDR1 SGHTA, CDR2 FQGNSA. CDR3 amino acids: CASSPTGAPYNEQFF. CDR3 nucleotide sequence: TGTGCCAGCAGCCCGACAGGGGCACCCTACAATGAGCAGTTCTTC.

There are a few counts of this clone. This chain joins TRBV14 and TRBJ2-4; D is unresolved. Trimming took off 2 bases at V and 1 base at J, with 6 bases between the two ends. CDR1 and CDR2 from the germline V gene are SGHDN and FVKESK. This CDR3 region has 14 residues. CDR3 sequence: CASSQHTAKNIQYF. The CDR3 coding sequence is TGTGCCAGCAGCCAACACACGGCCAAAAACATTCAGTACTTC.

The chain couples TRBV2 to TRBJ2-3; tentatively, D is TRBD2 (6 bases). The CDR3 is 14 residues long. The V gene lost 4 bases and the J gene lost 3 bases, with 11 bases spanning the gap. CDR1 SNHLY and CDR2 FYNNEI come from the germline V gene. The CDR3 nucleotides are TGTGCCAGCAGTGTAGGACTAAGAACAGATACGCAGTATTTT. Translation gives CASSVGLRTDTQYF. Supplemented by reference TRBV2 and TRBJ2-3, the full variable domain reads EPEVTQTPSHQVTQMGQEVILRCVPISNHLYFYWYRQILGQKVEFLVSFYNNEISEKSEIFDDQFSVERPDGSNFTLKIRSTKLEDSAMYFCASSVGLRTDTQYFGPGTRLTVL.

This chain links TRBV11-2 with TRBJ1-4; 7 nucleotides align to TRBD1. With V trimmed by 3 bases and J by 13 bases, 2 bases remained unmatched. This CDR3 has 11 amino acids. Germline CDR1 is SGHAT and CDR2 is FQNNGV. The CDR3 loop is CASSLRQGLFF. The CDR3 nucleotides read TGTGCCAGCAGCTTGCGACAGGGACTGTTTTTT.

This sequence joins TRBV19 and TRBJ2-1, with 8 bases matching TRBD2. Germline CDR1 is LNHDA and CDR2 is SQIVND (reference sequence). J was trimmed by 7 bases and V by 1 base; bases with no gene match: 3. There are 14 residues in the CDR3. The CDR3 coding sequence is TGTGCCAGTAGTATAGCGGGAGGGCCAAATGAGCAGTTCTTC. This translates into CASSIAGGPNEQFF.

The chain links TRBV6-5 to TRBJ1-2; the D is unclear. The length of the CDR3 is 15 residues. V was clipped by 2 bases and J by 0 bases, with 10 bases between them. From germline, CDR1 is MNHEY and CDR2 SVGAGI. CDR3 amino acids: CASSYLQAANYGYTF. The CDR3 DNA reads as TGTGCCAGCAGTTACCTTCAGGCTGCTAACTATGGCTACACCTTC.

This clone was observed a few times. The V gene is TRBV5-6, the J gene TRBJ1-1; no clear D gene. Trimming removed 4 bases at V and 1 base at J, with 17 bases between. There are 16 residues in the CDR3. CDR1 and CDR2 from the germline V gene are SGHDT and YYEEEE. This CDR3 reads CASSAGKQRRNTEAFF. Written as DNA, the CDR3 is TGTGCCAGCAGCGCGGGAAAACAGAGACGGAACACTGAAGCTTTCTTT.

This chain connects TRBV5-1 to TRBJ1-2; perhaps TRBD1 as D (5 bases). The CDR3 length is 12 residues. V dropped 4 bases and J dropped 4 bases, with 8 bases sitting between them. Per germline, CDR1 SGHRS and CDR2 YFSETQ. This CDR3 reads CASSDDSYGYTF. The CDR3 region has the DNA TGCGCCAGCAGCGACGACAGCTATGGCTACACCTTC.

The V gene is TRBV10-3, the J gene TRBJ2-7; 9 nucleotides align to TRBD1. The CDR3 is 15 amino acids. V shed 3 bases, J shed 2 bases, and the junction held 5 bases outside the gene matches. CDR1 ENHRY and CDR2 SYGVKD come from the germline V gene. The DNA of the CDR3 is TGTGCCATCAGTGAACGGACAGGGGAAACCTACGAGCAGTACTTC. Translated: CAISERTGETYEQYF.

This rearrangement joins TRBV11-2 to TRBJ1-5; D is uncertain. The germline gives CDR1 SGHAT, CDR2 FQNNGV. There are 14 residues in the CDR3. Trimming took 1 base from V and 4 from J, leaving 8 bases between them. The DNA for the CDR3 is TGTGCCAGCAGCTTAGGTATCAGGAATCAGCCCCAGCATTTT. Its translation: CASSLGIRNQPQHF.

The rearrangement links TRBV10-3 to TRBJ1-1, with 8 bases that match TRBD1. This CDR3 is built from 17 residues. Trimming removed 3 bases from V and 0 bases from J; junction bases left unmatched: 9. The germline V gene has CDR1 ENHRY and CDR2 SYGVKD. CDR3 sequence (DNA): TGTGCCATCAGTGATCCTGGGCAGGGGGCCGTGAACACTGAAGCTTTCTTT. Translating it yields CAISDPGQGAVNTEAFF.

This clone was picked up a small number of times. The chain has TRBV30 and TRBJ1-4; D remains ambiguous. The V and J ends lost 2 bases and 7 bases respectively, with 17 bases between them. The CDR3 sequence is 15 residues long. Germline values: CDR1 GTSNPN, CDR2 SVGIG (reference sequence). The CDR3 sequence is CAWSMMANRGEKLFF. CDR3 coding DNA: TGTGCCTGGAGTATGATGGCCAACCGAGGTGAAAAACTGTTTTTT.

V and J are TRBV6-5 and TRBJ2-6; D is unclear. Deletions cut 6 bases from V and 1 base from J, with 7 bases between. The CDR3 has 14 residues. Germline V lookup: CDR1 MNHEY, CDR2 SVGAGI. The CDR3 DNA is TGTGCCAGCAGCAGGTTTTCTGGGGCCAACGTCCTGACTTTC. Encoded protein: CASSRFSGANVLTF.

This chain's CDR3 is CASRTDRGSYNEQFF. The DNA of the CDR3 is TGTGCCAGCAGAACGGACAGGGGATCCTACAATGAGCAGTTCTTC. The V call is TRBV7-2, the J call TRBJ2-1, with 9 bases matching TRBD1. From germline, CDR1 is SGHTA and CDR2 FQGNSA. V lost 6 bases and J lost 1; bases outside the gene matches: 4. The CDR3 length is 15 residues. The complete variable domain, with remaining parts taken from reference TRBV7-2 and TRBJ2-1, reads GAGVSQSPSNKVTEKGKDVELRCDPISGHTALYWYRQSLGQGLEFLIYFQGNSAPDKSGLPSDRFSAERTGGSVSTLTIQRTQQEDSAVYLCASRTDRGSYNEQFFGPGTRLTVL.

The chain joins TRBV7-8 to TRBJ2-3; D gene uncertain. V was shortened by 10 bases and J by 0 bases, with 11 bases between the two germline ends. This CDR3 is 13 amino acids long. Germline loops: CDR1 SGHVS, CDR2 FQNEAQ. The CDR3 here is CATESHSTDTQYF. The DNA for the CDR3 is TGTGCCACGGAGAGCCATAGCACAGATACGCAGTATTTT.

Only a few counts were recorded for this clone. The chain links TRBV2 to TRBJ2-2; 8 positions agree with TRBD1. Germline values: CDR1 SNHLY, CDR2 FYNNEI. After removal of 6 bases from V and 4 bases from J, the junction contained 4 bases not matched to a gene. The CDR3 is made up of 14 amino acids. In nucleotides, the CDR3 is TGTGCCAGCAGGCTGGACAGGGCCACCGGGGAGCTGTTTTTT. Amino acid sequence: CASRLDRATGELFF. Filled out from reference TRBV2 and TRBJ2-2, the complete variable domain reads EPEVTQTPSHQVTQMGQEVILRCVPISNHLYFYWYRQILGQKVEFLVSFYNNEISEKSEIFDDQFSVERPDGSNFTLKIRSTKLEDSAMYFCASRLDRATGELFFGEGSRLTVL.

This clone has a handful of counts. This rearrangement joins TRBV30 to TRBJ2-5, with 10 nucleotides matching TRBD2. The CDR3 sequence is 17 residues long. The V segment lost 0 bases and the J segment 4 bases; nucleotides outside the gene matches: 11. Germline V gene sequence: CDR1 GTSNPN, CDR2 SVGIG (reference sequence). The CDR3 spells CAWSVRVSGRRGETQYF. The CDR3 nucleotides are TGTGCCTGGAGTGTACGGGTTAGCGGGAGGCGGGGAGAGACCCAGTACTTC.

This clone was detected only a few times. This chain joins TRBV27 and TRBJ2-1, with a weak D call TRBD2 (5 bases). CDR3 size: 13 residues. The germline gives CDR1 MNHEY, CDR2 SMNVEV (reference sequence). The germline V and J ends were trimmed by 4 bases and 6 bases, with 10 bases remaining between them. CDR3 DNA sequence: TGTGCCAGCAGTTCCCTAAGCGGCAATGAGCAGTTCTTC. Amino acid sequence: CASSSLSGNEQFF.

This rearrangement joins TRBV30 to TRBJ1-1; a weak D match, TRBD1 (6 bases). With 0 bases removed from V and 4 bases from J, the gap between germline ends came to 12 bases. Germline CDR1 reads GTSNPN; CDR2 reads SVGIG (reference sequence). The CDR3 spans 14 residues. CDR3 amino acids: CAWSVLSRGTEAFF. The CDR3 nucleotides read TGTGCCTGGAGTGTACTATCCAGGGGCACTGAAGCTTTCTTT.

The chain combines TRBV27 with TRBJ1-1; no reliable D call. The V and J ends lost 6 bases and 4 bases respectively, with 15 bases between them. The CDR3 is 14 residues long. The germline CDR1 and CDR2 sequences are MNHEY and SMNVEV (reference sequence). The CDR3, as DNA: TGTGCCAGCAGCTCTCCGGGTCGTGGCACTGAAGCTTTCTTT. This translates into CASSSPGRGTEAFF.

CDR3 residues: CASSDTRFYGYTF. In DNA, the CDR3 is TGTGCCAGCAGTGACACGAGATTCTATGGCTACACCTTC. The chain joins TRBV6-1 to TRBJ1-2, with D hard to call. Looked up from germline, CDR1 is MNHNS and CDR2 is SASEGT. Trimming stripped 3 bases from V and 4 bases from J, with 9 bases between. This CDR3 contains 13 residues.

This chain joins TRBV28 and TRBJ2-5, with D tentatively TRBD1 (6 bases). CDR3 size: 13 residues. V was cut by 8 bases and J by 5 bases, with 15 bases left in between. Per germline, CDR1 MDHEN and CDR2 SYDVKM. CDR3 residues: CASLTGTAETQYF. CDR3 nucleotide sequence: TGTGCCAGCCTTACAGGGACCGCGGAGACCCAGTACTTC.

The genes are TRBV7-9 and TRBJ2-5; TRBD1 agrees at 8 bases. The trim removed 1 base at V and 5 bases at J, leaving 0 bases unmatched. Germline values: CDR1 SEHNR, CDR2 FQNEAQ (reference sequence). The length of the CDR3 is 13 residues. The CDR3 DNA reads as TGTGCCAGCAGCTTAGGGACAGGGGAGACCCAGTACTTC. Protein: CASSLGTGETQYF.

V usage is TRBV5-4 and J usage is TRBJ1-2, with no clear D. The CDR3 sequence is 14 residues long. Looked up from germline, CDR1 is SGHNT and CDR2 is YYREEE (reference sequence). Deletions cut 0 bases from V and 8 bases from J, with 14 bases between. CDR3 coding DNA: TGTGCCAGCAGCTTGGAGTCCGGAGCTGGCGGCTACACCTTC. Amino acids: CASSLESGAGGYTF.

This chain uses TRBV28 with TRBJ2-7; 9 bases agree with TRBD2. The V and J ends lost 5 bases and 3 bases, in that order; junction bases with no gene match: 17. This CDR3 is built from 18 residues. Germline V gene sequence: CDR1 MDHEN, CDR2 SYDVKM. Here the CDR3 reads CASSPFHTGLATFYEQYF. The CDR3 bases are TGTGCCAGCAGTCCTTTCCATACGGGACTAGCCACATTCTACGAGCAGTACTTC.